Listed here is a single T cell receptor (beta chain). The antigen is undetermined. Treatment described: 10-day PBMC culture with coronavirus spike peptide pools or control peptides (ViraFEST assay). This entry is derived from a study of vaccination and CD4 T cells after COVID-19. The assay that was used to sequence DNA from cultured CD4+ T cells was the Oncomine TCR Beta short-read assay. TCRdb fed the PCR reads into MiXCR, producing one record per CDR3 protein. Of about 18,000 distinct CDR3 sequences in the sample, around half were seen once. Deletions cut 1 base from V and 4 bases from J, with 7 bases between. There are 13 residues in the CDR3.

Sequenced input: CD4+ T cells from blood, cultured in vitro. The sequence was collected from a human donor who had recovered from COVID-19. The chain combines TRBV12-3 or TRBV12-4 with TRBJ1-2; D is ambiguous. CDR3 protein: CASSLEQVYGYTF. In nucleotides, the CDR3 is TGTGCCAGCAGTTTAGAGCAGGTCTATGGCTACACCTTC.